A single sample gave rise to the 13 T cell receptor beta chains below, sequenced in a study of cytomegalovirus exposure and HLA in healthy donors. Clones were read by immunoSEQ multiplex PCR, and TCRdb kept only the in-frame ones, dropping some. The data hold roughly 70,000 clones, with approximately 96% observed a single time. The sequenced material came from PBMCs. The receptors derive from a woman younger than 35 in good health and CMV-seropositive.

The chain uses TRBV19 and TRBJ2-3; 7 nucleotides agree with TRBD1. V gave up 5 bases and J gave up 5 bases; unmatched junction bases: 10. Germline V gene sequence: CDR1 LNHDA, CDR2 SQIVND (reference sequence). The CDR3 totals 15 residues. The DNA for the CDR3 is TGTGCCAGTAGTTCCGACAGGGTTCATATAGATACGCAGTATTTT. Translation gives CASSSDRVHIDTQYF.

The chain combines TRBV5-6 with TRBJ2-1; possible D gene TRBD1, 6 bases. This CDR3 is 15 amino acids long. V lost 1 base and J lost 2, with 10 bases in between. Germline V CDR1 and CDR2: SGHDT, YYEEEE. DNA for the CDR3: TGTGCCAGCAGCTTGTCAGGGGCGCCCTACAATGAGCAGTTCTTC. This gives the protein CASSLSGAPYNEQFF.

The chain joins TRBV4-2 to TRBJ2-7; TRBD2 matches at 8 bases. CDR1 LGHNA and CDR2 YNFKEQ come from the germline V gene. V trimming: 0 bases; J trimming: 2 bases; junction bases outside the gene matches: 12. This CDR3 comprises 18 residues. The CDR3 reads CASSQDPWASGLTYEQYF. The CDR3 coding sequence is TGTGCCAGCAGCCAAGATCCTTGGGCTAGCGGGCTCACCTACGAGCAGTACTTC.

The chain links TRBV15 to TRBJ2-1; D uncertain. The V gene lost 0 bases and the J gene lost 5 bases, with 5 bases spanning the gap. CDR3 length: 13 amino acids. From germline, CDR1 is LNHNV and CDR2 YYDKDF (reference sequence). The CDR3, as DNA: TGTGCCACCAGCAGAGATCTTCACAATGAGCAGTTCTTC. Its translation: CATSRDLHNEQFF.

Remarks on this clone: Other nucleotide sequences from this sample produce the same CDR3. The chain uses TRBV6-6 and TRBJ1-1; tentative D call: TRBD1 (5 bases). Per the germline V gene, CDR1 is MNHNY and CDR2 is SVGAGI (reference sequence). This CDR3 comprises 14 residues. V was trimmed by 2 bases and J by 0 bases, leaving 7 bases between them. CDR3 nucleotides: TGTGCCAGCAGTTACCGGGGGGTGAACACTGAAGCTTTCTTT. It translates to CASSYRGVNTEAFF.

The chain links TRBV10-1 to TRBJ2-3; TRBD2 aligns across 12 bases. From germline, CDR1 is WNHNN and CDR2 SYGVQD (reference sequence). V shed 1 base and J 1 base; nucleotides not matched to a gene: 0. This CDR3 is built from 16 residues. The CDR3 region is CASSEWTSGGTDTQYF. The CDR3 nucleotides read TGCGCCAGCAGTGAGTGGACTAGCGGGGGCACAGATACGCAGTATTTT.

The rearrangement joins TRBV25-1 to TRBJ2-3, with TRBD2 identical over 8 bases. The germline gives CDR1 MGHDK, CDR2 SYGVNS. This CDR3 spans 17 amino acids. Trimming at V came to 2 bases and at J to 1 base, leaving 8 bases not matched to a gene. This chain's CDR3 is CASSERERGIRTDTQYF. CDR3 nucleotide sequence: TGTGCCAGCAGTGAACGGGAGCGGGGGATCCGCACAGATACGCAGTATTTT.

V and J are TRBV30 and TRBJ1-2, with 7 positions matching TRBD1. The CDR3 has 15 residues. Trimming at V came to 4 bases and at J to 4 bases, leaving 12 bases not matched to a gene. Per the germline V gene, CDR1 is GTSNPN and CDR2 is SVGIG (reference sequence). The CDR3 sequence: CAWKKLRGTGYGYTF. DNA of the CDR3: TGTGCCTGGAAGAAACTCAGGGGGACCGGCTATGGCTACACCTTC.

J is TRBJ1-1 and V is TRBV5-3; D is uncertain. TRBV5-3 is noted as an ORF with a role that remains uncertain. V was shortened by 5 bases and J by 4 bases, with 6 bases between the two germline ends. The CDR3 is 11 residues long. CDR3 region: CARRTGTEAFF. Here the CDR3 DNA reads TGTGCCAGAAGAACTGGCACTGAAGCTTTCTTT.

This clone was recorded once. This chain joins TRBV14 and TRBJ1-4; D gene uncertain. The ends were cut back, 0 bases at V and 8 bases at J, with 16 bases in the middle. In germline, CDR1 is SGHDN, CDR2 FVKESK. The CDR3 extends over 16 amino acids. The CDR3 loop reads CASSQDFTTYGEKLFF. CDR3 nucleotides: TGTGCCAGCAGCCAAGATTTCACAACCTACGGGGAAAAACTGTTTTTT.

The rearrangement uses TRBV5-1 and TRBJ2-7, with D tentatively TRBD1 (6 bases). Trimming took off 4 bases at V and 0 bases at J, with 11 bases between the two ends. The CDR3 extends over 14 amino acids. Germline values: CDR1 SGHRS, CDR2 YFSETQ. The DNA of the CDR3 is TGCGCCAGCAGCACGGGGACAAACTCCTACGAGCAGTACTTC. Translation: CASSTGTNSYEQYF.

The chain combines TRBV27 with TRBJ1-5; D may be TRBD1 (6 bases). The CDR3 covers 16 residues. The germline V and J ends were trimmed by 0 bases and 5 bases, with 14 bases remaining between them. Germline CDR1 is MNHEY and CDR2 is SMNVEV (reference sequence). The CDR3 coding sequence is TGTGCCAGCAGTTTATCGGCGAGCAGGGGTGATCAGCCCCAGCATTTT. This codes for CASSLSASRGDQPQHF.

The chain carries TRBV29-1 and TRBJ2-2; TRBD2 matches 8 bases. CDR3 length: 15 residues. Germline V gives CDR1 SQVTM, CDR2 ANQGSEA. Trimming cost V 6 bases and J 0 bases; bases outside gene matches: 6. CDR3 sequence reads: CSVLPGGTNTGELFF. The CDR3 DNA is TGCAGCGTACTGCCGGGGGGGACGAACACCGGGGAGCTGTTTTTT.